This T cell receptor beta chain originates from a study of PD-1 blockade in classical Hodgkin lymphoma. The CDR3 is 14 residues long. V gave up 6 bases and J gave up 0 bases, with 9 bases separating them. Per the germline V gene, CDR1 is MNHEY and CDR2 is SVGAGI. Some clones are missing from TCRdb's copy, which holds only in-frame ones; the method was immunoSEQ multiplex PCR. Of approximately 11,000 clones listed, 70% to 90% are singletons. Time point specified: cycle 4 day 1 (C4D1), after 6 weeks of nivolumab. Every single patient, without exception, relapsed after autologous stem cell transplantation, and brentuximab vedotin exposure varied. Negative selection with magnets was how CD8+ T cells were isolated from the thawed PBMCs.

The starting material was CD8+ T cells from blood, obtained before the fourth cycle of nivolumab. This clonotype originated in a human donor with classical Hodgkin lymphoma. The donor label of this sample is uncertain. The V call is TRBV6-5, the J call TRBJ1-3; D is unclear. CDR3 in amino acids: CASSPQVSGNTIYF. CDR3 DNA sequence: TGTGCCAGCAGCCCTCAGGTCTCTGGAAACACCATATATTTT.